This T cell receptor beta chain was documented in a study of T cells in Graves' hyperthyroidism and ophthalmopathy. Study outcomes and limitations: Ophthalmopathy onset followed model prediction by a median about six months. The blood repertoire included most of the expanded thyroid clonotypes above 0.001.

The CDR3 loop spans 17 amino acids. V trimming: 3 bases; J trimming: 1 base; junction bases outside the gene matches: 9. The germline CDR1 and CDR2 sequences are KGHSH and LQKENI. RNA transcripts served as the template for amplifying TCR beta CDR3 regions. The HTBI primer set served for first-round RT-PCR of the TCR CDR3. TCRdb passed the multiplex PCR reads through MiXCR, listing each CDR3 protein once. The repertoire holds about 400,000 distinct CDR3 sequences, with roughly 15% as singletons. Comment on this clonotype: Its antigen remains unknown.

When ophthalmopathy did not progress within 18 months, Graves' hyperthyroidism was considered stable. Orbital computed tomography and thyroid ultrasound, together with serum TRAb and thyroxine and clinical symptoms, were used for diagnoses. The sample consisted of blood. This chain links TRBV18 with TRBJ1-5; 7 bases fit TRBD1. The TCR was taken from a woman under 30 with Graves' hyperthyroidism. The CDR3 loop reads CASSPSGQGVSNQPQHF. DNA for the CDR3: TGTGCCAGCTCACCCTCGGGGCAGGGGGTGAGCAATCAGCCCCAGCATTTT.